Listed here is a single TCR beta chain. This sample was included in a study of PD-1 blockade in classical Hodgkin lymphoma. Study summary: It was nivolumab at 3 mg/kg, given intravenously every 2 weeks, that patients received.

Exposure to brentuximab vedotin varied, and each patient had relapsed following autologous stem cell transplantation. This CDR3 region has 14 residues. V was cut by 1 base and J by 4 bases, with 10 bases left in between. Germline V CDR1 and CDR2: SGHAT, FQNNGV. Some clones are missing from TCRdb's copy, which holds only in-frame ones; the method was immunoSEQ multiplex PCR. The sample carries 50,000 to 75,000 clones, 70% to 90% recorded once. The sequenced sample was peripheral blood mononuclear cells (PBMCs), obtained before the second cycle of nivolumab. This TCR was sampled from a human donor with classical Hodgkin lymphoma. V and J are TRBV11-2 and TRBJ1-1; D may be TRBD1 (5 bases). Here the CDR3 reads CASSLGQGGTEAFF. The CDR3 bases are TGTGCCAGCAGCTTAGGGCAGGGTGGCACTGAAGCTTTCTTT.